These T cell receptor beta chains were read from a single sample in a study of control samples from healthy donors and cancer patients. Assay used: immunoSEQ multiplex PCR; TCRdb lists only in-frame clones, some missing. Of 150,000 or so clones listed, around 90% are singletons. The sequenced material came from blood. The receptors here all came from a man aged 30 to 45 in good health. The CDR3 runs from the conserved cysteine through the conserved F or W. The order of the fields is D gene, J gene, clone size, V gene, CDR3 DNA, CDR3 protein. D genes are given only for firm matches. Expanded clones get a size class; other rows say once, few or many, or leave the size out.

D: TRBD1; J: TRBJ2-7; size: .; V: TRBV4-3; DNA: TGCGCCAGCAGCCAAGATAAGGACAGGAACTACGAGCAGTACTTC; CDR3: CASSQDKDRNYEQYF
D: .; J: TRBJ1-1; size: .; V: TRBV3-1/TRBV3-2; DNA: TGTGCCAGCAGCCAAGGGACACTGAGGGGAACTGAAGCTTTCTTT; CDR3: CASSQGTLRGTEAFF
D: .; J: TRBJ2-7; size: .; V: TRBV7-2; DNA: TGTGCCAGCAGCAGCAGGGGTGTGCAGTACTTC; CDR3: CASSSRGVQYF
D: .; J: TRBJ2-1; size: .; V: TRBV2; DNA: TGTGCCAGCAGTGGGCTCAGAGGCTCCTACAATGAGCAGTTCTTC; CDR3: CASSGLRGSYNEQFF
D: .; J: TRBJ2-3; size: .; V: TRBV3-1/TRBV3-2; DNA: TGTGCCAGCAGCCAACGGACAGTTTCAACAGATACGCAGTATTTT; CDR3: CASSQRTVSTDTQYF
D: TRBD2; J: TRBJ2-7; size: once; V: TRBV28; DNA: TGTGCCAGCGGGGGAGGGAGTTTGTACTCCTACGAGCAGTACTTC; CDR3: CASGGGSLYSYEQYF
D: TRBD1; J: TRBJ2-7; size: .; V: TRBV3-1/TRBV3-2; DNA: TGTGCCAGCAGCCGTCCGGGACAGCCGGACGAGCAGTACTTC; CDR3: CASSRPGQPDEQYF
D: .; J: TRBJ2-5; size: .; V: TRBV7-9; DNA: TGTGCCAGCAGCTTAGCCTACCCCTCGGGTCGGGAGATTGGGGAGACCCAGTACTTC; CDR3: CASSLAYPSGREIGETQYF
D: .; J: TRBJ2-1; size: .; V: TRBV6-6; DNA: TGTGCCAGTTTGGGGGTGGATGAGCAGTTCTTC; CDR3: CASLGVDEQFF
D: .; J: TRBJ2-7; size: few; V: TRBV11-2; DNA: TGTGCCAGCAGCCCACATCTTACCTACGAGCAGTACTTC; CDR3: CASSPHLTYEQYF
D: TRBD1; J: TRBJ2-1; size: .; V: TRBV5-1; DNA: TGCGCCAGCAGCTTGGGAGACAGGGGTGATGAGCAGTTCTTC; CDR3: CASSLGDRGDEQFF
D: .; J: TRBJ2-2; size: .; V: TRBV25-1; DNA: TGTGCCAGCAGTATTCCCGGGACAAACACCGGGGAGCTGTTTTTT; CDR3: CASSIPGTNTGELFF
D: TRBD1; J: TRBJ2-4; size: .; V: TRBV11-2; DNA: TGTGCCAGCAGCTTAGGGACAGGGGTACTAGCCAAAAACATTCAGTACTTC; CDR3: CASSLGTGVLAKNIQYF
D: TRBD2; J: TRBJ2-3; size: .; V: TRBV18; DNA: TGTGCCAGCTCACAGGGGTCTAGCGGTTTCGGGGGATACGCGCAGTATTTT; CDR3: CASSQGSSGFGGYAQYF
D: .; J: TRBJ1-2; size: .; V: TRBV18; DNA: TGTGCCAGCTCACTCCGTAATGCTGGCTACACCTTC; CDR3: CASSLRNAGYTF
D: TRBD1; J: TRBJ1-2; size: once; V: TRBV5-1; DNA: TGCGCCAGCAGCTTAAAAGGGGGCGGATATGGCTACACCTTC; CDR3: CASSLKGGGYGYTF
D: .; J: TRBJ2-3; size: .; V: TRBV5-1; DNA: TGCGCCAGCAGCTTGGAGGGCCGGACAGATACGCAGTATTTT; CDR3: CASSLEGRTDTQYF
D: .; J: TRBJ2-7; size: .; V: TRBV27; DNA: TGTGCCAGCAGTCTCCTTGGACGGGGTATAAGCTCCTACGAGCAGTACTTC; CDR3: CASSLLGRGISSYEQYF
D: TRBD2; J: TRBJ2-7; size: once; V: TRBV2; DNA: TGTGCCAGCAGATATAGCGGGAGGGCCTTGGGGGAGCAGTACTTC; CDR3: CASRYSGRALGEQYF
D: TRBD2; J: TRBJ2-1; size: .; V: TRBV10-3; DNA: TGTGCCATCAGATGGCTAGCGGGAAGCAATGAGCAGTTCTTC; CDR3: CAIRWLAGSNEQFF
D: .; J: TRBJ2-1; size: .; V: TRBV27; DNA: TGTGCCAGCAGTCGTAAATTGGTCTACAATGAGCAGTTCTTC; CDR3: CASSRKLVYNEQFF
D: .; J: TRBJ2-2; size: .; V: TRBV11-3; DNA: TGTGCCAGCAGCTTGGGTACCGGGGAGCTGTTTTTT; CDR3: CASSLGTGELFF
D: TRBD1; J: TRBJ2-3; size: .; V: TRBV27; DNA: TGTGCCAGCAGTTTGGGACAGGGGGCGAATACGCAGTATTTT; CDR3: CASSLGQGANTQYF
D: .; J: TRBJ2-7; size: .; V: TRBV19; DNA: TGTGCCAGTAGCAGTGATCTTGGAGCGCTCTACGAGCAGTACTTC; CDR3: CASSSDLGALYEQYF
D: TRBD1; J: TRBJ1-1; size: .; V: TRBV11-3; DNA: TGTGCCAGCAGCGCTCCCGGCGGACAGGCAAGTGAAGCTTTCTTT; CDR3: CASSAPGGQASEAFF
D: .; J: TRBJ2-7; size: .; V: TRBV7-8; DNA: TGTGCCAGCAGCTTTGGGGGGACAGCCATTTCCTACGAGCAGTACTTC; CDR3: CASSFGGTAISYEQYF
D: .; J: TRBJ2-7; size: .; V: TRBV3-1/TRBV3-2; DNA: TGTGCCAGCAGCCAAGATGTTTCCGAGCAGTACTTC; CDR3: CASSQDVSEQYF
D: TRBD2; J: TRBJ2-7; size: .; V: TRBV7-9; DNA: TGTGCCAGCAGCCTGTCTCTAGGCGGGGGGGCCAAAGAGCAGTACTTC; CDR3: CASSLSLGGGAKEQYF
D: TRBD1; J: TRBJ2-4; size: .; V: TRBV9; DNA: TGTGCCAGCAGCGCGGGACAGAGAAAAAACATTCAGTACTTC; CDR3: CASSAGQRKNIQYF
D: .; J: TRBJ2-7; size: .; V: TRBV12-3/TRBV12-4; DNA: TGTGCCAGCGGTAAAGGACGCGAGCAGTACTTC; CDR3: CASGKGREQYF
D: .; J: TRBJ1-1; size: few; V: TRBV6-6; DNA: TGTGCCAGCAGTTCCCATCCGACAGGCAGGTACACTGAAGCTTTCTTT; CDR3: CASSSHPTGRYTEAFF
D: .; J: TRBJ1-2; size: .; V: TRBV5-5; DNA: TGTGCCAGCAGCTTGGGGGGCAGGGGTAACTATGGCTACACCTTC; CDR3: CASSLGGRGNYGYTF
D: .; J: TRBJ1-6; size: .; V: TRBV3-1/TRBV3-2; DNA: TGTGCCAGCAGCCAAGACATGGGATTCATTAGCTCCTATAATTCACCCCTCCACTTT; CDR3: CASSQDMGFISSYNSPLHF
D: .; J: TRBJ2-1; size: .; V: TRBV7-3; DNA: TGTGCCAGCAGCTTAGGGAATGAGCAGTTCTTC; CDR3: CASSLGNEQFF
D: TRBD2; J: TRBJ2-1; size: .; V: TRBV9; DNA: TGCGCCAGCAGCGGGGGTAGGGGACTTAAGTTCTTC; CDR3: CASSGGRGLKFF
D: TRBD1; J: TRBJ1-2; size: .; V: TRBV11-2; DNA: TGTGCCAGCAGCGCCAGGGACAGGGAGGGGGGGGGCTACACCTTC; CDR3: CASSARDREGGGYTF
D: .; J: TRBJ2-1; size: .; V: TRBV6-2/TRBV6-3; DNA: TGTGCCAGCAGTGACCGAAGCGGAACCAATGAGCAGTTCTTC; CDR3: CASSDRSGTNEQFF
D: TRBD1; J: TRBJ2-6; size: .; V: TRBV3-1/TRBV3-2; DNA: TGTGCCAGCAGTCGCCAACCGGGACAGGGCCTCTCTGGGGCCAACGTCCTGACTTTC; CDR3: CASSRQPGQGLSGANVLTF
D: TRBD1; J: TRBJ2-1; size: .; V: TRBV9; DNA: TGTGCCAGCAGCGTCAGACAGGGGAATTACAATGAGCAGTTCTTC; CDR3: CASSVRQGNYNEQFF
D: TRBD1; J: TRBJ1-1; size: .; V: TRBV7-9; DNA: TGTGCCAGCAGCCGGGGACAGGGCCACACTGAAGCTTTCTTT; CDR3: CASSRGQGHTEAFF
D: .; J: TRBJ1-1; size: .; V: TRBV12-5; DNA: TGTGCTAGTGGTGGGTCGTCCTCTGAAGCTTTCTTT; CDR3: CASGGSSSEAFF
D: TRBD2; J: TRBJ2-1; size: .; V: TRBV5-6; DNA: TGTGCCAGCAGCTGGGGTAGTAGCGGGGGGTTCTCCTACAATGAGCAGTTCTTC; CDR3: CASSWGSSGGFSYNEQFF
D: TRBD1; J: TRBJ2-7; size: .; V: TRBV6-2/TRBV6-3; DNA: TGTGCCAGCAGTTCACTTCCGGGACAGGGGGAATTCGAGCAGTACTTC; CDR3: CASSSLPGQGEFEQYF
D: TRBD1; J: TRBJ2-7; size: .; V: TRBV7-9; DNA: TGTGCCAGCAGCCGGGGACAGCCAACCTCCTACGAGCAGTACTTC; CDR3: CASSRGQPTSYEQYF
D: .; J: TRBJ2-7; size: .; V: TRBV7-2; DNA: TGTGCCAGCAGCTTAATTTATAGGGATGGCGAGCAGTACTTC; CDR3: CASSLIYRDGEQYF
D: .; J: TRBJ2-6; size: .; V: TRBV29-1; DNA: TGCAGCGTTGAAGGGCCTGGGGCCAACGTCCTGACTTTC; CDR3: CSVEGPGANVLTF
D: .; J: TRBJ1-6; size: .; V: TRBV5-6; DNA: TGTGCCAGCAGCTTGGGGGCATCACCCCTCCACTTT; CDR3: CASSLGASPLHF
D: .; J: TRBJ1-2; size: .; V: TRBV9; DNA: TGTGCCAGCAGCGTTGGTAAGTCGACTCAGTATGGCTACACCTTC; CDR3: CASSVGKSTQYGYTF
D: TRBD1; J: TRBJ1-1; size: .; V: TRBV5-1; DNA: TGCGCCAGCAGCTTAGGGTCAGGGGGCGCTGGGGAAGCTTTCTTT; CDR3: CASSLGSGGAGEAFF